This TCR beta chain was identified during a study of T cells in Graves' hyperthyroidism and ophthalmopathy. There were TCR beta CDR3 regions amplified from RNA transcripts. First-round RT-PCR of the TCR CDR3 relied on the HTBI primer set. Using its own MiXCR run on the multiplex PCR reads, TCRdb lists one record per CDR3 protein. The data contain fewer than 400,000 distinct CDR3 sequences, more than 20% of them seen just once; the ten biggest clones take up 73%. There are a few counts of this clonotype. The length of the CDR3 is 14 residues. Per germline, CDR1 MNHNS and CDR2 SASEGT. The ends were cut back, 5 bases at V and 7 bases at J, with 15 bases in the middle.

This TCR was sampled from a man aged 50 to 60 with Graves' hyperthyroidism. Sequencing was carried out using blood. The chain carries TRBV6-1 and TRBJ1-5; tentative D call: TRBD1 (6 bases). The chain's CDR3 is CASSSGVAGQPQHF. DNA of the CDR3: TGTGCCAGCAGTTCAGGGGTTGCTGGACAGCCCCAGCATTTT.